These 19 T cell receptor beta chains originate from one sample sequenced in a study of OX40 agonist ivuxolimab in advanced cancers. Produced via immunoSEQ multiplex PCR; TCRdb's table is partial and in-frame only. The sample has 68,000 or so clones, around nine tenths seen once. Sample: CD4+ or CD8+ T cells sorted from blood, taken in a trial of the OX40 agonist ivuxolimab. The origin of the receptors is an adult with an advanced solid tumor such as melanoma, head and neck, liver or kidney cancer.

This chain links TRBV27 with TRBJ1-5, with D unresolved. This CDR3 contains 13 residues. Germline V gives CDR1 MNHEY, CDR2 SMNVEV (reference sequence). Deletions cut 0 bases from V and 9 bases from J, with 9 bases between. This CDR3 is CASSLSRDRPQHF. CDR3 nucleotide sequence: TGTGCCAGCAGTTTATCCAGAGACCGGCCCCAGCATTTT.

Only one count was recorded for this clone. The chain couples TRBV20-1 to TRBJ2-7, with TRBD1 as a possible D gene (6 bases). This CDR3 spans 11 amino acids. Germline values: CDR1 DFQATT, CDR2 SNEGSKA (reference sequence). Trimming removed 7 bases from V and 5 bases from J, with 12 bases in between. CDR3 coding DNA: TGCAGTGGCAGGGGTGGGGACGAGCAGTACTTC. Residues: CSGRGGDEQYF.

CDR3 in amino acids: CAWSRGLRTEAFF. CDR3 in DNA: TGTGCCTGGAGTCGGGGGTTGCGCACTGAAGCTTTCTTT. This chain connects TRBV30 to TRBJ1-1, with D perhaps TRBD1 (5 bases). The CDR3 runs 13 residues. Looked up from germline, CDR1 is GTSNPN and CDR2 is SVGIG (reference sequence). Trimming left V 2 bases short and J 4 bases short, with 11 bases between. The full variable domain, rest sourced from reference TRBV30 and TRBJ1-1, is SQTIHQWPATLVQPVGSPLSLECTVEGTSNPNLYWYRQAAGRGLQLLFYSVGIGQISSEVPQNLSASRPQDRQFILSSKKLLLSDSGFYLCAWSRGLRTEAFFGQGTRLTVV.

The V and J genes are TRBV23-1 and TRBJ1-5, with 9 bases aligning to TRBD1. TRBV23-1 is an ORF for which the function is uncertain. The CDR3 runs to 16 residues. The junction had 9 bases not matched to a gene; V was cut back by 4 bases and J by 5 bases. The CDR3 sequence is CASSPRRQGGDQPQHF. CDR3 bases: TGCGCCAGCAGTCCCCGTCGACAGGGGGGCGATCAGCCCCAGCATTTT.

The rearrangement uses TRBV6-5 and TRBJ2-7; no reliable D call. The CDR3 is 13 residues long. V was shortened by 6 bases and J by 0 bases, with 9 bases between the two germline ends. From germline, CDR1 is MNHEY and CDR2 SVGAGI. The CDR3 sequence is CASRDLVSYEQYF. CDR3 DNA: TGTGCCAGCAGAGATCTCGTCTCCTACGAGCAGTACTTC.

The chain has TRBV6-6 and TRBJ2-1, with no clear D. The CDR3 contains 13 residues. Looked up from germline, CDR1 is MNHNY and CDR2 is SVGAGI (reference sequence). Between the trimmed V and J ends, which lost 2 bases and 6 bases, there was a span of 8 bases. CDR3 sequence reads: CASSYGQANEQFF. The CDR3 nucleotides are TGTGCCAGCAGTTACGGGCAGGCCAATGAGCAGTTCTTC.

This chain uses TRBV15 with TRBJ2-7; TRBD2 matches at 7 bases. V dropped 0 bases and J dropped 2; count of bases not matched to a gene: 4. In germline, CDR1 is LNHNV, CDR2 YYDKDF (reference sequence). The CDR3 is 15 amino acids. CDR3 sequence: CATSREELATYEQYF. CDR3 coding DNA: TGTGCCACCAGCAGAGAGGAACTAGCGACCTACGAGCAGTACTTC. The full variable domain, with the rest looked up from reference TRBV15 and TRBJ2-7, is DAMVIQNPRYQVTQFGKPVTLSCSQTLNHNVMYWYQQKSSQAPKLLFHYYDKDFNNEADTPDNFQSRRPNTSFCFLDIRSPGLGDTAMYLCATSREELATYEQYFGPGTRLTVT.

CDR3 residues: CASRKENTGELFF. The CDR3 DNA sequence: TGTGCCAGCAGAAAGGAGAACACCGGGGAGCTGTTTTTT. V and J are TRBV6-1 and TRBJ2-2; D is uncertain. The CDR3 has 13 residues. V lost 6 bases and J 1 base, leaving 6 bases between the germline ends. From germline, CDR1 is MNHNS and CDR2 SASEGT.

V and J are TRBV6-1 and TRBJ2-2; TRBD1 or TRBD2 may be the D gene (5 bases each). The CDR3 contains 14 residues. V was trimmed by 2 bases and J by 4 bases, leaving 8 bases between them. CDR1 and CDR2 from the germline V gene are MNHNS and SASEGT. CDR3 loop: CASSEQGPTGELFF. In nucleotides, the CDR3 is TGTGCCAGCAGTGAACAGGGACCCACCGGGGAGCTGTTTTTT.

The gene calls are TRBV5-1 and TRBJ1-2; TRBD1 matches at 10 bases. Germline CDR1 is SGHRS and CDR2 is YFSETQ. This CDR3 is 15 amino acids long. V shed 2 bases and J 4 bases; nucleotides not matched to a gene: 5. The CDR3 nucleotides read TGCGCCAGCAGCTTATCCGGGACAGGGGTCTATGGCTACACCTTC. This encodes CASSLSGTGVYGYTF.

To note about this clone: The junction does not match germline at one end; this may be a read error. The sample holds other DNA sequences that translate to the same CDR3. The V and J genes are TRBV11-2 and TRBJ2-2, with a weak D call TRBD2 (5 bases). Germline CDR1 reads SGHAT; CDR2 reads FQNNGV. The CDR3 is made up of 14 amino acids. CDR3 sequence reads: CASSLDFAAGELFF. The CDR3 bases are TGTGCCAGCAGCTTAGATTTCGCCGCCGGGGAGTTGTTTTTT.

The chain joins TRBV28 to TRBJ2-3, with 11 bases lining up with TRBD1. V gave up 6 bases and J gave up 5 bases; unmatched junction bases: 13. The CDR3 runs to 17 residues. The germline gives CDR1 MDHEN, CDR2 SYDVKM. CDR3 bases: TGTGCCAGCAGAGACGACTTTTGGGGACAGGGGGAAGATACGCAGTATTTT. This sequence encodes CASRDDFWGQGEDTQYF. Supplemented by reference TRBV28 and TRBJ2-3, the full variable domain reads DVKVTQSSRYLVKRTGEKVFLECVQDMDHENMFWYRQDPGLGLRLIYFSYDVKMKEKGDIPEGYSVSREKKERFSLILESASTNQTSMYLCASRDDFWGQGEDTQYFGPGTRLTVL.

This chain joins TRBV27 and TRBJ2-5, with 9 bases lining up with TRBD2. J gave up 4 bases and V 2 bases, and 5 bases lay outside the gene matches. Looked up from germline, CDR1 is MNHEY and CDR2 is SMNVEV (reference sequence). There are 15 residues in the CDR3. Here the CDR3 reads CASSLSLAGRETQYF. In nucleotides, the CDR3 is TGTGCCAGCAGTTTAAGTCTAGCGGGAAGAGAGACCCAGTACTTC.

The gene calls are TRBV28 and TRBJ1-5, with unresolved D. The CDR3 consists of 15 residues. CDR1 is MDHEN, CDR2 SYDVKM, per germline. V was cut by 7 bases and J by 2 bases, with 15 bases left in between. In DNA, the CDR3 is TGTGCCAGCACCTCCCGGGGAAGCGGCAATCAGCCCCAGCATTTT. This encodes CASTSRGSGNQPQHF.

This clone was counted once. DNA of the CDR3: TGTGCCAGTAGTATAGTCTCGAACACCGGGGAGCTGTTTTTT. It specifies CASSIVSNTGELFF. V is TRBV19 and J is TRBJ2-2; unclear D gene. This CDR3 is 14 amino acids long. CDR1 and CDR2 (germline): LNHDA, SQIVND (reference sequence). Trimming stripped 1 base from V and 0 bases from J, with 3 bases between. Using reference TRBV19 and TRBJ2-2 for the parts outside the CDR3, the full variable domain is DGGITQSPKYLFRKEGQNVTLSCEQNLNHDAMYWYRQDPGQGLRLIYYSQIVNDFQKGDIAEGYSVSREKKESFPLTVTSAQKNPTAFYLCASSIVSNTGELFFGEGSRLTVL.

The chain employs TRBV4-1 and TRBJ2-1; 9 bases align to TRBD1. The CDR3 totals 16 residues. V lost 1 base to trimming and J lost 5 bases; unmatched junction nucleotides: 6. Germline V lookup: CDR1 MGHRA, CDR2 YSYEKL. Here the CDR3 reads CASSQGGQGWNNEQFF. CDR3 DNA sequence: TGCGCCAGCAGCCAAGGAGGACAGGGGTGGAACAATGAGCAGTTCTTC.

This clone is a singleton in its sample. The CDR3 DNA sequence: TGTGCCAGCAGCTTGACAGGGGGAACTGAAGCTTTCTTT. It specifies CASSLTGGTEAFF. V and J are TRBV11-3 and TRBJ1-1; 9 positions agree with TRBD1. Germline CDR1 SGHNT, CDR2 YENEEA. V dropped 3 bases and J dropped 5; count of bases not matched to a gene: 1. This CDR3 has 13 amino acids.

V usage is TRBV4-1 and J usage is TRBJ2-6, with a weak D call TRBD2 (5 bases). Germline V gene sequence: CDR1 MGHRA, CDR2 YSYEKL. The CDR3 is 17 residues long. The germline V and J ends were trimmed by 1 base and 0 bases, with 10 bases remaining between them. The CDR3 DNA is TGCGCCAGCAGCCAAGGAGGACTGTCCTCTGGGGCCAACGTCCTGACTTTC. It yields the protein CASSQGGLSSGANVLTF.

This chain connects TRBV4-1 to TRBJ2-5, with D maybe TRBD2 (6 bases). CDR3 length: 15 amino acids. Between the trimmed V and J ends, which lost 1 base and 5 bases, there was a span of 14 bases. The germline gives CDR1 MGHRA, CDR2 YSYEKL. DNA of the CDR3: TGCGCCAGCAGCCAAGGAAGCCCCAGCGGGGAGACCCAGTACTTC. Translated: CASSQGSPSGETQYF.